This T cell receptor beta chain was retrieved from a study of blood T cell repertoires in COVID-19. The CDR3 length is 14 residues. Germline V gene sequence: CDR1 SGHRS, CDR2 YFSETQ. Trimming cost V 2 bases and J 3 bases, with 11 bases left between them. Study processing details: By means of reference gene primer amplification, nucleated cell counts were estimated. TCRdb's copy holds only in-frame clones and misses some; the assay was immunoSEQ multiplex PCR. The DNA was the basis for D and trimming; V, J and clone size are from that table. The table shows under 550,000 clones, with approximately 90% occurring only once. This clone was observed a single time.

The clonotype comes from a man in his late teens or twenties with COVID-19, enrolled during active disease. Sequencing used peripheral blood. The rearrangement uses TRBV5-1 and TRBJ2-5, with D hard to call. The CDR3 sequence: CASSFGSPKETQYF. CDR3 coding DNA: TGCGCCAGCAGCTTTGGCTCACCAAAAGAGACCCAGTACTTC.